This T cell receptor (beta chain) was recovered during a study of patients and donors after allogeneic stem cell transplantation. Germline V gene data show CDR1 as SGHRS and CDR2 as YFSETQ. Germline trimming cut 5 bases from V and 2 bases from J; bases unmatched to any gene: 3. The CDR3 extends over 14 amino acids. TCRdb reprocessed the RT-PCR reads via MiXCR and lists one record per CDR3 protein. The sample contains 920,000 or so distinct CDR3 sequences, approximately 19% of which appear only once. The rearrangement links TRBV5-1 to TRBJ2-1, with 8 bases matching TRBD2. This sequence was found in a human donor who was either an allogeneic HSCT recipient or a stem cell or donor lymphocyte infusion donor (not recorded which). It is not recorded whose cells these are; they may come from a transplant donor. Sequenced input: blood, either unsorted or a sorted T cell fraction (not recorded which). This CDR3 reads CASRGSGAYNEQFF. The DNA for the CDR3 is TGCGCCAGCAGGGGTAGCGGGGCCTACAATGAGCAGTTCTTC.